This TCR beta chain was sequenced in a study of blood T cell repertoires in COVID-19 (dated by TCRdb to the early 2020s). The study in broad terms: The collaborator samples originated in the United States, Italy and Spain and spanned the acute and convalescent phases of COVID-19. The prospective study material was composed of cDNA or gDNA derived from T cells, B-cell-depleted T cells, or PBMCs. Subjects who had been exposed to COVID-19, were actively infected with it, or had recovered from it provided the deeply sampled blood TCRbeta repertoires that made up the dataset. The repertoires were released in a freely available public database meant as a resource for research on the immune response to SARS-CoV-2. The samples were drawn from the first 160 participants of the ongoing ImmuneRACE study and from some 1,300 subjects provided by 6 global collaborators. Sample metadata almost always included a de-identified subject ID, COVID-19 status, age in years and sex. Where available, HLA class I and class II types were taken from metadata supplied by the sample provider and were not determined by assay-based typing.

For this clone: Its antigen is not yet known. No much larger clonotype is one base removed from it; base qualities were not supplied.

CDR1 and CDR2 are drawn from the germline V gene: SGHRS, YFSETQ. At the junction V is shortened by 2 bases and J by 5 bases, with 10 bases in between. Counted from cysteine to phenylalanine, this CDR3 has 13 amino acids. Solely the CDR3 DNA is kept, with 39 bases framed from the first base. TCRbeta CDR3 regions were amplified from genomic DNA by means of the immunoSEQ Assay, a bias-controlled multiplex PCR. In the authors' own workflow: Within the assay, amplification of reference gene primers was used to estimate how many nucleated cells each sample contained. To quantify the absolute abundance of each unique TCRbeta CDR3 rearrangement, sequence reads were collapsed and filtered. Productive Simpson clonality was computed per sample as the square root of Simpson's diversity index over productive rearrangements. Entries here come from immuneACCESS through TCRdb and include only in-frame sequences with V and J called. Some clones fail to appear in such tables; in the studies checked, an unresolved V gene covers under half of the shortfall, and the cause of the remainder is unknown. V and J calls plus clone size are reproduced from that table; the DNA served to infer D and trimming. This sample is represented by approximately 330,000 clones; 85% to 90% of them were singletons. The ten largest make up around 9% of the sample.

Participants in the prospective study were enrolled through a virtual design, were aged about 18 to 100 years, and lived in about 25 United States geographic areas. Cohort assignment in the prospective study relied on participant-reported clinical history from a screening survey and a study questionnaire. ImmuneRACE Cohort 3 recovered participants were defined by two consecutive negative NP/OP PCR tests, healthcare professional clearance, or symptom resolution. Mobile phlebotomists in the prospective study collected whole blood, serum and a nasopharyngeal or oropharyngeal swab from every participant. Over a roughly 2-month period, participants in the prospective study had the option of providing additional blood draws and questionnaires. Before DNA extraction, blood samples from the prospective study were shipped at room temperature or frozen. The paper as a whole reports these results and caveats: Clinical and demographic metadata were provided uncurated, with the amount varying by source and participant.

The rearranged chain carries TRBV5-1 and TRBJ2-5; 5 matching bases give a weak D call of TRBD2. Sequencing was carried out using PBMCs or T cells enriched from blood (not recorded which). This receptor was taken from a young woman who had recovered from COVID-19. The nucleotides read TGCGCCAGCAGCTTCGGACCGGGGGAGACCCAGTACTTC. It codes for CASSFGPGETQYF.